This TCR beta chain stems from a study of blood T cells in healthy people across ages. Germline loops: CDR1 LNHNV, CDR2 YYDKDF (reference sequence). The CDR3 length is 14 residues. V lost 0 bases and J 0 bases, leaving 4 bases between the germline ends. Next came a second PCR, run for about 6 to 11 cycles, which used a sample-barcoded 5' primer along with a J-beta primer mix. Every single cDNA molecule received a tag from a template-switch adaptor with 12 random nucleotides. TCRdb re-called the 5' RACE reads through MiXCR, storing one row per CDR3 protein. The top ten hold less than 9.5% of the sample, which has 1.5 million to 2 million distinct CDR3 sequences, roughly 30% seen once.

The TCR originated in a woman in her 30s in good health. The sample consisted of blood. The chain links TRBV15 to TRBJ2-3, with D unclear. The CDR3 loop is CATSRDSSTDTQYF. As DNA, the CDR3 is TGTGCCACCAGCAGAGATAGTAGCACAGATACGCAGTATTTT.